Below are 25 T cell receptor beta chains sequenced from a single sample in a study of response to subunit inactivated influenza vaccine. TCRdb processed the RT-PCR reads anew with MiXCR; each CDR3 protein has one entry. The sample contains about 500,000 distinct CDR3 sequences, 16% of which appear only once. The starting material was CD4+ T cells sorted from PBMCs, obtained around 25 months after vaccination. All receptors derive from a man between 50 and 75 years old who received an inactivated influenza vaccine.

This clonotype was seen many times. The genes are TRBV28 and TRBJ2-1; unclear D gene. Trimming took off 5 bases at V and 6 bases at J, with 5 bases between the two ends. This CDR3 comprises 11 residues. Germline loops: CDR1 MDHEN, CDR2 SYDVKM. In nucleotides, the CDR3 is TGTGCCAGCAGTCAACTCAATGAGCAGTTCTTC. This encodes CASSQLNEQFF. Variable domain in full (rest from reference TRBV28 and TRBJ2-1): DVKVTQSSRYLVKRTGEKVFLECVQDMDHENMFWYRQDPGLGLRLIYFSYDVKMKEKGDIPEGYSVSREKKERFSLILESASTNQTSMYLCASSQLNEQFFGPGTRLTVL.

This clonotype was counted ten times or more. The rearrangement uses TRBV7-3 and TRBJ2-1, with TRBD2 matching over 10 bases. This CDR3 has 13 residues. Germline V CDR1 and CDR2: SGHTA, FQGTGA. After removal of 4 bases from V and 7 bases from J, the junction contained 1 base not matched to a gene. The CDR3 is CASSSGLANEQFF. The CDR3 bases are TGTGCCAGCAGCTCGGGACTAGCGAATGAGCAGTTCTTC.

This clonotype was detected a few times. V usage is TRBV4-3 and J usage is TRBJ1-6; possible D gene TRBD1, 5 bases. The CDR3 loop spans 14 amino acids. Trimming shortened V by 4 bases and J by 8 bases, and 12 bases separated the two germline ends. Germline CDR1 is LGHNA and CDR2 is YSLEER. Here the CDR3 reads CASSPDQGHSPLHF. The DNA for the CDR3 is TGCGCCAGCAGCCCTGATCAGGGTCATTCACCCCTCCACTTT.

The rearrangement joins TRBV6-1 to TRBJ2-7, with D possibly matching TRBD2 (6 bases). Trimming removed 7 bases at V and 10 bases at J, with 17 bases between. The CDR3 runs to 12 residues. In germline, CDR1 is MNHNS, CDR2 SASEGT. CDR3: CASTELGGLQYF. DNA of the CDR3: TGTGCCAGCACAGAATTGGGAGGATTACAGTACTTC.

This sequence joins TRBV21-1 and TRBJ1-5; the table's TRBD1 call for D was not verified on the DNA. TRBV21-1 is termed a pseudogene. The CDR3 totals 16 residues. CDR3 loop: CASRGGRPRRNQPQHF. The CDR3 DNA follows: TGTGCCAGCAGGGGTGGTCGTCCCCGTCGCAATCAGCCCCAGCATTTT.

A few counts support this clonotype. The chain employs TRBV20-1 and TRBJ2-7, with TRBD2 as a possible D gene (5 bases). Germline loops: CDR1 DFQATT, CDR2 SNEGSKA (reference sequence). This CDR3 contains 19 residues. V lost 1 base and J lost 2, with 27 bases in between. The CDR3 region has the DNA TGCAGTGCTAGAGGCTGGGTAGAGGGTCAGCCTCTAGGGACCTACGAGCAGTACTTC. Residues: CSARGWVEGQPLGTYEQYF.

This clonotype has only a few counts. V is TRBV19 and J is TRBJ2-5; D gene unclear. V was trimmed by 5 bases and J by 5 bases, leaving 21 bases between them. Looked up from germline, CDR1 is LNHDA and CDR2 is SQIVND (reference sequence). The CDR3 contains 16 residues. CDR3 sequence: CASSPTRRSSGETQYF. In nucleotides, the CDR3 is TGTGCCAGTAGTCCCACTCGTAGATCAAGTGGGGAGACCCAGTACTTC.

The chain links TRBV14 to TRBJ1-4, with 7 bases aligning to TRBD1. The J segment lost 8 bases and the V segment lost 3 bases, leaving 12 bases of the junction unmatched. Germline V gene lookup returns CDR1 SGHDN and CDR2 FVKESK. The CDR3 has 16 amino acids. This CDR3 is CASSQTRRGLSEKLFF. The CDR3 nucleotides read TGTGCCAGCAGCCAGACTCGGAGGGGGCTTAGCGAAAAACTGTTTTTT. Using reference TRBV14 and TRBJ1-4 for the parts outside the CDR3, the full variable domain is EAGVTQFPSHSVIEKGQTVTLRCDPISGHDNLYWYRRVMGKEIKFLLHFVKESKQDESGMPNNRFLAERTGGTYSTLKVQPAELEDSGVYFCASSQTRRGLSEKLFFGSGTQLSVL.

This clonotype has a handful of counts. The chain uses TRBV6-1 and TRBJ2-7; D uncertain. This CDR3 spans 13 amino acids. The V gene lost 6 bases and the J gene lost 1 base, with 10 bases spanning the gap. Per germline, CDR1 MNHNS and CDR2 SASEGT. This CDR3 reads CASRRTESYEQYF. CDR3 sequence (DNA): TGTGCCAGCAGAAGGACGGAATCCTACGAGCAGTACTTC.

In this sample, this clonotype turned up a few times. The V gene is TRBV5-1, the J gene TRBJ1-1; a weak D match, TRBD1 (6 bases). The CDR3 covers 14 residues. V lost 0 bases and J 7 bases, leaving 13 bases between the germline ends. CDR1 and CDR2 from the germline V gene are SGHRS and YFSETQ. The CDR3, as DNA: TGCGCCAGCAGCTTGGGGTATGAGGGGGATGAAGCTTTCTTT. Its protein product is CASSLGYEGDEAFF.

The rearrangement links TRBV10-2 to TRBJ1-2; TRBD1 matches 7 bases. Trimming took 6 bases from V and 5 from J; bases not matched to a gene: 12. In germline, CDR1 is WSHSY, CDR2 SAAADI. CDR3 length: 15 residues. The CDR3 nucleotides are TGCGCCAGCAGCCAGACCTCGGGACAGATATATGGCTACACCTTC. It yields the protein CASSQTSGQIYGYTF.

This clonotype has more than one count but fewer than ten. The V gene is TRBV4-3, the J gene TRBJ1-4; D is possibly TRBD1 (5 bases). This CDR3 contains 15 residues. Trimming shortened V by 6 bases and J by 7 bases, and 18 bases separated the two germline ends. Germline CDR1 LGHNA, CDR2 YSLEER. The DNA for the CDR3 is TGCGCCAGCAGTAAAAATGTAGGGGTTGTTGAAAAACTGTTTTTT. This translates into CASSKNVGVVEKLFF.

Only a few counts were recorded for this clonotype. The CDR3, as DNA: TGTGCCAGCAGTACGACAGGGGGCCGAAGCAATCAGCCCCAGCATTTT. Its protein product is CASSTTGGRSNQPQHF. V usage is TRBV6-1 and J usage is TRBJ1-5; the match to TRBD1 covers 10 bases. Germline V gene sequence: CDR1 MNHNS, CDR2 SASEGT. V trimming: 5 bases; J trimming: 1 base; junction bases outside the gene matches: 5. The CDR3 has 16 residues.

The chain joins TRBV2 to TRBJ1-4; 9 bases map to TRBD1. Germline CDR1 SNHLY, CDR2 FYNNEI. With V trimmed by 6 bases and J by 8 bases, 10 bases remained unmatched. The CDR3 loop spans 15 amino acids. CDR3 in amino acids: CASRERQGGQEKLFF. The CDR3 coding sequence is TGTGCCAGCAGGGAAAGACAGGGGGGTCAGGAAAAACTGTTTTTT.

The V and J genes are TRBV12-3 or TRBV12-4 and TRBJ1-1; no firm D call. This CDR3 comprises 15 residues. Trimming left V 6 bases short and J 0 bases short, with 14 bases between. The CDR3 loop reads CASRISGVMNTEAFF. CDR3 DNA: TGTGCCAGCAGAATATCTGGAGTCATGAACACTGAAGCTTTCTTT.

V and J are TRBV3-1 and TRBJ2-5; D unresolved. The CDR3 spans 11 residues. Germline V CDR1 and CDR2: LGHDT, YNNKEL (reference sequence). V was shortened by 4 bases and J by 4 bases, with 4 bases between the two germline ends. The CDR3 sequence: CASSRSETQYF. In DNA form, the CDR3 reads TGTGCCAGCAGCCGGTCAGAGACCCAGTACTTC.

Only a few counts were recorded for this clonotype. The rearrangement uses TRBV15 and TRBJ2-3; D perhaps matches TRBD2 (5 bases). Germline CDR1 is LNHNV and CDR2 is YYDKDF (reference sequence). The CDR3 is 12 amino acids. V was pared by 3 bases and J by 8 bases, with 9 bases between. Here the CDR3 reads CATSRAEVTQYF. In nucleotides, the CDR3 is TGTGCCACCAGCAGGGCGGAGGTTACGCAGTATTTT.

The CDR3 region has the DNA TGTGCCAGCAGTTCCCCGTTTAAGCGGGAGCAGTTCTTC. Translated: CASSSPFKREQFF. J is TRBJ2-1 and V is TRBV6-2 or TRBV6-3, with D possibly TRBD2 on 5 matching bases. Trimming took off 4 bases at V and 10 bases at J, with 14 bases between the two ends. The CDR3 consists of 13 residues. Germline values: CDR1 MNHEY, CDR2 SVGEGT.

This clonotype was seen many times. The gene calls are TRBV12-3 or TRBV12-4 and TRBJ2-5; D is undetermined. This CDR3 is 13 amino acids long. Trimming left V 3 bases short and J 5 bases short, with 10 bases between. The CDR3 coding sequence is TGTGCCAGCAGTTTTGGGCAGGAGGAGACCCAGTACTTC. Translated: CASSFGQEETQYF.

The V gene is TRBV10-3, the J gene TRBJ2-2, with 7 bases lining up with TRBD2. V shed 5 bases, J shed 6 bases, and the junction held 9 bases outside the gene matches. Germline CDR1 is ENHRY and CDR2 is SYGVKD. The length of the CDR3 is 15 residues. The DNA of the CDR3 is TGTGCCATCAGTCGGGCTAGCGGCCGGGCCGGGGAGCTGTTTTTT. Residues: CAISRASGRAGELFF.

This clonotype was observed many times. This chain connects TRBV6-2 or TRBV6-3 to TRBJ2-1; 7 bases match TRBD2. The J segment lost 8 bases and the V segment lost 8 bases, leaving 12 bases of the junction unmatched. The CDR3 spans 14 residues. Germline-derived CDR1 and CDR2 are MNHEY and SVGEGT. CDR3 protein: CASQRLGGRDEQFF. DNA of the CDR3: TGTGCCAGCCAGAGACTAGGTGGGAGGGATGAGCAGTTCTTC.

This clonotype occurred many times. V is TRBV4-2 and J is TRBJ2-3; no definite D call. There are 13 residues in the CDR3. CDR1 and CDR2 from the germline V gene are LGHNA and YNFKEQ. V was cut by 1 base and J by 5 bases, with 7 bases left in between. This chain's CDR3 is CASSQAGKDTQYF. In DNA, the CDR3 is TGTGCCAGCAGCCAAGCGGGTAAAGATACGCAGTATTTT.

The chain recombines TRBV3-1 with TRBJ1-6, with a tentative D call TRBD1 (5 bases). Trimming removed 1 base at V and 6 bases at J, with 7 bases between. Germline CDR1 and CDR2: LGHDT and YNNKEL (reference sequence). This CDR3 has 14 amino acids. CDR3: CASSQVRGNSPLHF. The CDR3 bases are TGTGCCAGCAGCCAAGTAAGGGGTAATTCACCCCTCCACTTT.

This clonotype was counted only a few times. The chain combines TRBV20-1 with TRBJ2-5, with TRBD2 matching 11 bases. In germline, CDR1 is DFQATT, CDR2 SNEGSKA (reference sequence). The CDR3 has 14 amino acids. The V and J ends lost 3 bases and 5 bases, in that order; junction bases with no gene match: 5. CDR3 DNA: TGCAGTGCTAGTACTAGCGGGAGTTCGGAGACCCAGTACTTC. Its protein product is CSASTSGSSETQYF.

This chain connects TRBV4-1 to TRBJ2-3; D gene uncertain. The germline V and J ends were trimmed by 3 bases and 1 base, with 14 bases remaining between them. The V gene's germline CDR1 is MGHRA and CDR2 YSYEKL. The CDR3 has 16 residues. The CDR3 region has the DNA TGCGCCAGCAGCCATGCCTCGGTCGGTGGCACAGATACGCAGTATTTT. This codes for CASSHASVGGTDTQYF.